This entry lists 11 T cell receptor beta chains sequenced from one sample in a study of CD8+ T cells in alopecia areata (dated by TCRdb to 2017 to 2018). The protocol used for the library was the immunoSEQ multiplex PCR assay. RNA was extracted from all samples and reverse transcribed into cDNA as template for TCR sequencing. TCRdb carries this immuneACCESS record with in-frame sequences only. Its versions omit some clonotypes, under half of them owing to an unresolved V gene in the studies checked, with the rest unexplained. This sample was tabulated with about 120,000 clones, among which there are no singletons. The ten most abundant clones make up 20% of the sample. Sequences were obtained from lesional skin. These receptors were collected from a C3H/HeJ mouse with alopecia areata. This mouse strain bears the MHC haplotype H2-k.

Concerning this clone: Each gene name is a mouse one. The read is 4 residues too short to cover the CDR3 end, so that end is filled in from the germline J gene. This chain connects TRBV1 to TRBJ2-1; 9 bases fit TRBD1. The germline V gene encodes CDR1 NSQYPW and CDR2 LRSPGD (reference sequence). The CDR3 loop spans 17 amino acids. V was pared by 3 bases and J by 1 base, with 7 bases of the junction left unmatched. CDR3 DNA (partial): TGCACCTGCAGTGCCCTCACCGGGACAGGGAACTATGCT. Its translation: CTCSALTGTGNYA. The whole CDR3 protein reads CTCSALTGTGNYAEQFF.

On this clone: The gene names here belong to mouse. The read terminates 4 residues ahead of where the CDR3 ends, so the germline J gene completes it. V and J are TRBV13-3 and TRBJ2-4, with 14 bases identical to TRBD2. CDR3 length: 16 amino acids. Germline V lookup: CDR1 NNHDY, CDR2 SYVADS. Partial CDR3 DNA: TGTGCCAGCAGGCCGGGACTGGGGGGGCGTGAGAAC. Protein product: CASRPGLGGREN. The complete CDR3 reads CASRPGLGGRENTLYF.

This clone showed up just a few times. All gene names here are mouse names. The read halts 4 residues ahead of the CDR3 end, with the missing end drawn from the germline J gene. The V call is TRBV13-3, the J call TRBJ2-7; TRBD1 aligns across 10 bases. This CDR3 spans 15 amino acids. J lost 3 bases, V lost 4 bases, and 7 bases had no gene match. Germline CDR1 NNHDY, CDR2 SYVADS. CDR3 loop: CASSRTGGYLYEQYF. The CDR3 DNA, read in part, is TGTGCCAGCAGTAGGACAGGGGGGTACCTCTAT.

This clone was seen a few times. Germline and genes here are mouse. Read sequence stops 4 residues before the CDR3 end, and the germline J gene provides the missing end. This rearrangement joins TRBV13-3 to TRBJ1-1, with a tentative D call TRBD1 (5 bases). Germline lookup yields CDR1 NNHDY and CDR2 SYVADS. The CDR3 has 13 residues. The sequenced CDR3 bases are TGTGCCAGCAGCGACTGGGGGGAGGGA. This codes for CASSDWGEG. The CDR3 as a whole reads CASSDWGEGEVFF.

In regard to this clone: Here the gene names and germline are mouse. The CDR3 end lies 4 residues beyond the end of the read and is filled in from the germline J gene. The gene calls are TRBV17 and TRBJ2-7; TRBD2 aligns across 10 bases. Germline lookup yields CDR1 MNHDT and CDR2 YYDKIL. After removal of 5 bases from V and 0 bases from J, the junction contained 1 base not matched to a gene. This CDR3 has 14 residues. CDR3 sequence reads: CASSHWGGSYEQYF. The part of the CDR3 DNA that was read is TGTGCTAGCAGTCACTGGGGGGGCTCCTAT.

This clone came up many times. Gene labels here are mouse ones. The read gets to within 4 residues of the CDR3 end, and the germline J gene fills in the rest. This same CDR3 is encoded by further DNA sequences in the sample. The V and J genes are TRBV13-1 and TRBJ2-1; D remains unclear. Trimming pared 3 bases from V and 1 base from J, leaving 5 bases between. The CDR3 loop spans 13 amino acids. Germline loops: CDR1 NSHNY, CDR2 SYGAGN. The sequenced CDR3 bases are TGTGCCAGCAGTGTACTCAACTATGCT. The encoded protein is CASSVLNYA. In full, the CDR3 is CASSVLNYAEQFF.

This clone was recorded a few times. The genes are named according to mouse. The CDR3 is cut off 4 residues early in the read; its end comes from the germline J gene. V and J are TRBV1 and TRBJ1-1, with TRBD1 matching over 12 bases. Germline values: CDR1 NSQYPW, CDR2 LRSPGD (reference sequence). The CDR3 sequence is 14 residues long. Partial CDR3 DNA: TGCACCTGCAGTGCCCGGGACAGGGGGCGA. As protein: CTCSARDRGR. The complete CDR3 sequence is CTCSARDRGREVFF.

This clone came up many times. Mouse gene names apply. The read gets to within 4 residues of the CDR3 end, and the germline J gene fills in the rest. The chain combines TRBV13-3 with TRBJ2-1; TRBD1 aligns across 9 bases. Germline values: CDR1 NNHDY, CDR2 SYVADS. This CDR3 region has 14 residues. The CDR3 DNA, read in part, is TGTGCCAGCAATAAGGGGACAGGGAGAGCT. It translates to CASNKGTGRA. From start to end, the CDR3 is CASNKGTGRAEQFF.

Comments on this clone: Germline and genes here are mouse. The read gets to within 4 residues of the CDR3 end, and the germline J gene fills in the rest. The chain joins TRBV13-1 to TRBJ2-7, with no clear D. The CDR3 has 15 residues. V lost 0 bases and J lost 0, with 10 bases in between. Germline V lookup: CDR1 NSHNY, CDR2 SYGAGN. CDR3 protein: CASSDAGPSSYEQYF. Incomplete CDR3 DNA: TGTGCCAGCAGTGATGCAGGCCCAAGCTCCTAT.

There are a few counts of this clone. At residue 13, TCRdb's protein disagrees with the DNA translation; the protein shown here derives from the DNA. Each gene name is a mouse one. The sequenced fragment ends 3 residues before the CDR3 boundary, so the rest is inferred from the germline J gene. The chain has TRBV13-3 and TRBJ1-3, with a possible D match to TRBD1 (5 bases). The CDR3 loop spans 16 amino acids. V was cut by 6 bases and J by 0 bases, with 16 bases left in between. Germline CDR1 NNHDY, CDR2 SYVADS. CDR3 DNA (partial): TGTGCCAGCAAGGGAAGGGGATTTCTTTCTGGAAATACG. Amino acids: CASKGRGFLSGNT. The whole CDR3 is CASKGRGFLSGNTLYF.

About this clone itself: All gene names here are mouse names. The CDR3 extends 4 residues past the end of the read, so its final part is completed from the germline J gene. The rearrangement links TRBV1 to TRBJ1-4; D is ambiguous. This CDR3 region has 14 residues. V dropped 4 bases and J dropped 0 bases, with 6 bases sitting between them. Per germline, CDR1 NSQYPW and CDR2 LRSPGD (reference sequence). The DNA read from the CDR3 is TGCACCTGCAGTGGCAGCCTTTCCAACGAA. Translated, it gives CTCSGSLSNE. The entire CDR3 protein reads CTCSGSLSNERLFF.